This T cell receptor beta chain comes out of a study of OX40 agonist ivuxolimab in advanced cancers. Study-level information: Ivuxolimab was administered intravenously to patients at 0.01 to 10 mg/kg every 2 weeks. Allowance was made for prior anti-PD-1, anti-PD-L1 or anti-CTLA-4 therapy, and around 41% had some. In three patients, partial responses were observed, one with hepatocellular carcinoma and two with cutaneous melanoma. General study findings and limits: On average, CD8+ T cells had more expanded clones than CD4+.

Sequencing was performed with immunoSEQ multiplex PCR; in TCRdb, only in-frame clones are kept and a portion is missing. The table shows over 65,000 clones, with around 84% occurring only once. Germline V CDR1 and CDR2: SGHKS, YYEKEE (reference sequence). V was shortened by 1 base and J by 5 bases, with 12 bases between the two germline ends. CDR3 length: 15 amino acids. A remark on this clone: Its target is unknown.

This sample comprised CD4+ or CD8+ T cells sorted from blood, obtained in a trial of the OX40 agonist ivuxolimab. The chain joins TRBV5-5 to TRBJ2-2; possibly TRBD2 for D (5 bases). This receptor was obtained from an adult with an advanced solid tumor such as melanoma, head and neck, liver or kidney cancer. CDR3 residues: CASSLLLVGTGELFF. As DNA, the CDR3 is TGTGCCAGCAGCTTGCTACTAGTTGGGACCGGGGAGCTGTTTTTT. Full variable domain (rest looked up from reference TRBV5-5 and TRBJ2-2): DAGVTQSPTHLIKTRGQQVTLRCSPISGHKSVSWYQQVLGQGPQFIFQYYEKEERGRGNFPDRFSARQFPNYSSELNVNALLLGDSALYLCASSLLLVGTGELFFGEGSRLTVL.